The 18 T cell receptor beta chains listed next were all sequenced from one sample in a study of shared clonotypes between healthy human individuals. Assay: immunoSEQ multiplex PCR; the TCRdb copy retains only in-frame clones and omits some. The sample shows about 2 million clones, around 95% of them seen only once. The sample taken for sequencing was naive CD4+ T cells sorted from blood. Indicated subset: CD45RA+ positively selected. These TCRs come from a man between 18 and 29 years old in good health.

CDR3 DNA: TGTGCCAGCAGATATGGGTCAGGGGGCGAGCAGTACTTC. This translates into CASRYGSGGEQYF. The rearrangement joins TRBV14 to TRBJ2-7; 7 bases agree with TRBD1. The CDR3 has 13 residues. J was trimmed by 6 bases and V by 6 bases; bases with no gene match: 8. CDR1 and CDR2 from the germline V gene are SGHDN and FVKESK.

The chain combines TRBV25-1 with TRBJ2-2; 11 bases are shared with TRBD2. Germline V gene sequence: CDR1 MGHDK, CDR2 SYGVNS. Trimming removed 6 bases from V and 4 bases from J; junction bases left unmatched: 13. This CDR3 spans 18 amino acids. CDR3 DNA: TGTGCCAGCAGCCGAATCGGTAGCGGGGGGGCCGTCACCGGGGAGCTGTTTTTT. Translating it yields CASSRIGSGGAVTGELFF.

The table lists this clone with a count of one. The CDR3 bases are TGTGCCAGCAGTGAAAAGTACCTGAACACTGAAGCTTTCTTT. Translation gives CASSEKYLNTEAFF. This chain connects TRBV6-1 to TRBJ1-1; D call uncertain. Per germline, CDR1 MNHNS and CDR2 SASEGT. There are 14 residues in the CDR3. Deletions cut 2 bases from V and 0 bases from J, with 7 bases between.

This clone was observed once. The chain uses TRBV2 and TRBJ2-7; D is tentatively TRBD1 or TRBD2 (6 bases each). CDR1 and CDR2 from the germline V gene are SNHLY and FYNNEI. The V gene lost 6 bases and the J gene lost 7 bases, with 19 bases spanning the gap. This CDR3 contains 14 residues. As DNA, the CDR3 is TGTGCCAGCAGCCGGAGGGACAACCCTCATGAGCAGTACTTC. Amino acids: CASSRRDNPHEQYF.

This clone was counted a single time. The chain carries TRBV5-1 and TRBJ2-3; a weak D match, TRBD1 (6 bases). The CDR3 loop spans 15 amino acids. CDR1 and CDR2 from the germline V gene are SGHRS and YFSETQ. The germline V and J ends were trimmed by 4 bases and 1 base, with 13 bases remaining between them. This CDR3 is CASSIRTDRTDTQYF. CDR3 bases: TGCGCCAGCAGCATCAGGACAGATCGCACAGATACGCAGTATTTT. The full variable domain, rest sourced from reference TRBV5-1 and TRBJ2-3, is KAGVTQTPRYLIKTRGQQVTLSCSPISGHRSVSWYQQTPGQGLQFLFEYFSETQRNKGNFPGRFSGRQFSNSRSEMNVSTLELGDSALYLCASSIRTDRTDTQYFGPGTRLTVL.

There are many counts of this clone. The V and J genes are TRBV28 and TRBJ2-7, with D unclear. The CDR3 totals 12 residues. CDR1 is MDHEN and CDR2 is SYDVKM in the germline V gene. V was trimmed by 1 base and J by 4 bases, leaving 5 bases between them. CDR3 DNA sequence: TGTGCCAGCAGTTTATCCCTGTACGAGCAGTACTTC. Amino acids: CASSLSLYEQYF.

The chain carries TRBV5-4 and TRBJ1-6, with D possibly matching TRBD1 (5 bases). CDR1 SGHNT and CDR2 YYREEE come from the germline V gene (reference sequence). The CDR3 extends over 14 amino acids. V lost 0 bases, J lost 7 bases, and 8 bases lay in between. The CDR3 spells CASSLEGINSPLHF. CDR3 bases: TGTGCCAGCAGCTTGGAGGGGATAAATTCACCCCTCCACTTT.

This chain joins TRBV2 and TRBJ1-3; no clear D. V dropped 2 bases and J dropped 2 bases, with 10 bases sitting between them. CDR1 is SNHLY and CDR2 is FYNNEI in the germline V gene. The CDR3 totals 15 residues. The CDR3: CASSEWEGPGNTIYF. The CDR3 nucleotides read TGTGCCAGCAGTGAATGGGAGGGTCCTGGAAACACCATATATTTT.

This clone was recorded once. The chain joins TRBV18 to TRBJ1-3; the D gene is possibly TRBD1 (5 bases). Germline V gene data show CDR1 as KGHSH and CDR2 as LQKENI. This CDR3 is built from 16 residues. V was cut by 0 bases and J by 7 bases, with 16 bases left in between. This CDR3 reads CASSPPNYGGFNTIYF. The CDR3 DNA reads TGTGCCAGCTCACCACCGAATTACGGGGGTTTTAACACCATATATTTT. Filled out from reference TRBV18 and TRBJ1-3, the complete variable domain reads NAGVMQNPRHLVRRRGQEARLRCSPMKGHSHVYWYRQLPEEGLKFMVYLQKENIIDESGMPKERFSAEFPKEGPSILRIQQVVRGDSAAYFCASSPPNYGGFNTIYFGEGSWLTVV.

V and J are TRBV28 and TRBJ1-5; D is perhaps TRBD1 (6 bases). Germline V CDR1 and CDR2: MDHEN, SYDVKM. This CDR3 spans 14 amino acids. Trimming removed 6 bases from V and 5 bases from J, with 14 bases in between. The CDR3 region is CASRGGPYYQPQHF. CDR3 DNA sequence: TGTGCCAGCAGAGGGGGTCCGTACTATCAGCCCCAGCATTTT.

Regarding this clone: The same CDR3 can be traced to other DNA sequences in this sample. The J gene is TRBJ2-7, the V gene TRBV5-1, with 8 bases identical to TRBD2. Germline CDR1 and CDR2: SGHRS and YFSETQ. The CDR3 is made up of 13 amino acids. V trimming: 2 bases; J trimming: 4 bases; junction bases outside the gene matches: 2. The CDR3 sequence: CASSFGLAYEQYF. The DNA of the CDR3 is TGCGCCAGCAGCTTTGGACTAGCTTACGAGCAGTACTTC.

This chain links TRBV7-9 with TRBJ2-5; weak D call: TRBD2 (6 bases). Germline CDR1 SEHNR, CDR2 FQNEAQ (reference sequence). This CDR3 has 14 residues. V shed 0 bases and J shed 8 bases, with 13 bases lying between them. CDR3 region: CASSLAEGPGTQYF. CDR3 coding DNA: TGTGCCAGCAGCTTAGCGGAGGGGCCGGGAACCCAGTACTTC.

Details on this clone: This sample also contains other DNA sequences that code for the same CDR3. The rearrangement links TRBV7-2 to TRBJ2-7; 9 bases agree with TRBD2. V was pared by 1 base and J by 0 bases, with 1 base of the junction left unmatched. This CDR3 is built from 15 residues. Germline loops: CDR1 SGHTA, CDR2 FQGNSA. The CDR3 nucleotides are TGTGCCAGCAGCTTAGGGACTAGCGCCTCCTACGAGCAGTACTTC. It codes for CASSLGTSASYEQYF.

This clone was seen a single time. The identical CDR3 is also encoded by other nucleotide sequences in the sample. The chain's CDR3 is CASSQGSSYNEQFF. CDR3 nucleotide sequence: TGTGCCAGCAGCCAGGGAAGTTCCTACAATGAGCAGTTCTTC. The chain couples TRBV14 to TRBJ2-1; D is undetermined. CDR1 is SGHDN and CDR2 is FVKESK in the germline V gene. The CDR3 has 14 amino acids. Trimming pared 3 bases from V and 1 base from J, leaving 7 bases between.

The chain is built from TRBV11-2 and TRBJ2-7, with a weak D call TRBD2 (6 bases). V lost 1 base and J lost 6, with 16 bases in between. Germline V lookup: CDR1 SGHAT, CDR2 FQNNGV. The CDR3 totals 15 residues. Written as DNA, the CDR3 is TGTGCCAGCAGCTTAGCGGGGGTCCCCAGAAGCGAGCAGTACTTC. It translates to CASSLAGVPRSEQYF.

The chain links TRBV6-1 to TRBJ1-4, with D possibly TRBD1 on 5 matching bases. The CDR3 contains 15 residues. Deletions cut 7 bases from V and 2 bases from J, with 14 bases between. Germline values: CDR1 MNHNS, CDR2 SASEGT. CDR3 coding DNA: TGTGCCAGCACTGACACTGGGACGACTAATGAAAAACTGTTTTTT. Protein sequence: CASTDTGTTNEKLFF.

The chain couples TRBV25-1 to TRBJ1-3, with a tentative D call TRBD1 (5 bases). The CDR3 contains 13 residues. Germline V gene lookup returns CDR1 MGHDK and CDR2 SYGVNS. Trimming shortened V by 2 bases and J by 6 bases, and 8 bases separated the two germline ends. The DNA for the CDR3 is TGTGCCAGCAGTGAACAGGGAAAAAACACCATATATTTT. It translates to CASSEQGKNTIYF.

CDR3 nucleotide sequence: TGTGCCAGCAGCCTTAGCGGGAGGGCTAACAATGAGCAGTTCTTC. Residues: CASSLSGRANNEQFF. V gene TRBV5-4 combines with J gene TRBJ2-1, with 11 bases that match TRBD2. J gave up 5 bases and V 4 bases, and 5 bases lay outside the gene matches. This CDR3 contains 15 residues. Germline V gene data show CDR1 as SGHNT and CDR2 as YYREEE (reference sequence).